A single sample is the source of the 12 T cell receptor beta chains below, sequenced in a study of T cells in Graves' hyperthyroidism and ophthalmopathy (dated by TCRdb to about 2019). The method was multiplex PCR. TCRdb names Illumina HiSeq 2000 as the instrument used. The TCR beta CDR3 regions were amplified from RNA transcripts. A first-round RT-PCR of the TCR CDR3 used the HTBI primer set with the Qiagen OneStep RT-PCR kit. The public reads were quality trimmed at Q25 with fastp and then assembled into clones with MiXCR by TCRdb, keeping productive beta chains. Identical CDR3 protein sequences are pooled into one entry, listed with their most common genes and DNA. Counted in this sample were 490,000 or so distinct CDR3 sequences; about 16% of them appeared once. Roughly 29% of the sample lies in the top ten. The sample was blood. The receptor set was obtained from a woman aged 25 to 39 with Graves' ophthalmopathy.

For this clonotype: A much larger clonotype is one base distant, so this may be a read error. This chain uses TRBV5-1 with TRBJ2-3; D gene unclear. The tail of the sequence fits TRBJ1-5 better, so the J call may be wrong. CDR1 is SGHRS, CDR2 YFSETQ, per germline. The CDR3 extends over 16 amino acids. CDR3 sequence (DNA): TGCGCCAGCAGCTCGAACACAATTCCCACCACAGATACGCAGCATTTT. The encoded protein is CASSSNTIPTTDTQHF.

This clonotype was counted many times. The J gene is TRBJ1-1, the V gene TRBV6-5; D not resolved. From germline, CDR1 is MNHEY and CDR2 SVGAGI. Trimming cost V 5 bases and J 2 bases, with 6 bases left between them. The CDR3 has 12 amino acids. The DNA for the CDR3 is TGTGCCAGCAGTGACTTAAACACTGAAGCTTTCTTT. It yields the protein CASSDLNTEAFF.

The chain has TRBV6-1 and TRBJ1-2; D ambiguous. Germline lookup yields CDR1 MNHNS and CDR2 SASEGT. The CDR3 has 13 amino acids. The germline V and J ends were trimmed by 5 bases and 2 bases, with 9 bases remaining between them. The CDR3 DNA reads as TGTGCCAGCAGTCCCCGGGAGAACTATGGCTACACCTTC. Translation: CASSPRENYGYTF.

This clonotype has a count of ten or more. The genes are TRBV4-3 and TRBJ2-1, with 7 nucleotides matching TRBD1. CDR1 LGHNA and CDR2 YSLEER come from the germline V gene. V gave up 2 bases and J gave up 7 bases; unmatched junction bases: 11. CDR3 length: 16 residues. The CDR3, as DNA: TGCGCCAGCAGCCAAACGAACAGGGGCATGGGAAATGAGCAGTTCTTC. Protein: CASSQTNRGMGNEQFF.

This clonotype was recorded at least ten times. The V call is TRBV2, the J call TRBJ1-1, with D possibly matching TRBD1 (5 bases). Germline CDR1 reads SNHLY; CDR2 reads FYNNEI. This CDR3 comprises 15 residues. V was pared by 5 bases and J by 1 base, with 14 bases between. The CDR3 here is CASSLPLGGNTEAFF. The CDR3 DNA sequence: TGTGCCAGCAGTCTCCCCCTTGGGGGGAACACTGAAGCTTTCTTT. The whole variable domain, remainder taken from reference TRBV2 and TRBJ1-1, is EPEVTQTPSHQVTQMGQEVILRCVPISNHLYFYWYRQILGQKVEFLVSFYNNEISEKSEIFDDQFSVERPDGSNFTLKIRSTKLEDSAMYFCASSLPLGGNTEAFFGQGTRLTVV.

This clonotype was seen a handful of times. The chain joins TRBV29-1 to TRBJ2-7; D remains ambiguous. Trimming pared 4 bases from V and 6 bases from J, leaving 10 bases between. CDR1 and CDR2 from the germline V gene are SQVTM and ANQGSEA. CDR3 length: 11 residues. This CDR3 is CSVVVLGEQYF. CDR3 nucleotides: TGCAGCGTTGTGGTTCTGGGCGAGCAGTACTTC.

This clonotype was picked up a small number of times. The J gene is TRBJ2-2, the V gene TRBV20-1; 7 bases match TRBD2. The CDR3 is made up of 13 amino acids. After removal of 3 bases from V and 7 bases from J, the junction contained 5 bases not matched to a gene. CDR1 is DFQATT, CDR2 SNEGSKA, per germline (reference sequence). This CDR3 reads CSASTGTIGELFF. The CDR3 DNA follows: TGCAGTGCTAGCACCGGGACTATCGGGGAGCTGTTTTTT.

CDR3 nucleotides: TGTGCCACCAGCCCGGACAGGGGAAACTATGGCTACACCTTC. Translated, it gives CATSPDRGNYGYTF. The chain links TRBV10-3 to TRBJ1-2, with 9 bases matching TRBD1. Per germline, CDR1 ENHRY and CDR2 SYGVKD. This CDR3 comprises 14 residues. V gave up 10 bases and J gave up 2 bases; unmatched junction bases: 8.

This clonotype was found a few times. The chain combines TRBV29-1 with TRBJ2-3; unclear D gene. There are 14 residues in the CDR3. Germline CDR1 is SQVTM and CDR2 is ANQGSEA. V dropped 0 bases and J dropped 0 bases, with 7 bases sitting between them. The CDR3 loop reads CSVEEDRSTDTQYF. For the CDR3, the DNA is TGCAGCGTTGAAGAGGACCGAAGCACAGATACGCAGTATTTT.

This clonotype has at least ten counts. This chain connects TRBV27 to TRBJ2-1; 13 bases agree with TRBD2. Germline CDR1 reads MNHEY; CDR2 reads SMNVEV (reference sequence). The CDR3 loop spans 16 amino acids. V lost 4 bases and J lost 8; bases outside the gene matches: 8. The CDR3 DNA follows: TGTGCCAGCAGTTCATCCGGACTAGCGGGAGCCTATGAGCAGTTCTTC. Protein product: CASSSSGLAGAYEQFF.

V is TRBV3-1 and J is TRBJ2-5; a weak D match, TRBD1 (5 bases). The CDR3 consists of 15 residues. CDR1 LGHDT and CDR2 YNNKEL come from the germline V gene (reference sequence). V lost 4 bases to trimming and J lost 7 bases, with 19 bases between them. The DNA of the CDR3 is TGTGCCAGCAGCCGAACGCAGGGTATTAGTAGGACCCAGTACTTC. Translation gives CASSRTQGISRTQYF.

This clonotype was recorded many times. The chain carries TRBV12-3 or TRBV12-4 and TRBJ1-4, with D hard to call. The V end was cut by 6 bases, the J end by 4 bases, with 6 bases between. This CDR3 comprises 12 residues. The CDR3 region is CASRGINEKLFF. The CDR3 DNA is TGTGCCAGCAGAGGGATTAATGAAAAACTGTTTTTT.